These 22 T cell receptor beta chains came from one sample sequenced in a study of blood T cell repertoires in COVID-19. Sequenced by immunoSEQ multiplex PCR; TCRdb stores in-frame clones only, minus some. The sample yields about 360,000 clones, approximately 86% seen once. Sequenced: peripheral blood. The source is a woman in her sixties or seventies with COVID-19, enrolled during active disease.

The V gene is TRBV6-2 or TRBV6-3, the J gene TRBJ2-1; a weak D match, TRBD1 (6 bases). Germline values: CDR1 MNHEY, CDR2 SVGEGT. This CDR3 has 18 amino acids. The ends were cut back, 5 bases at V and 0 bases at J, with 20 bases in the middle. CDR3 nucleotides: TGTGCCAGCAGTCTCACAGGGTTAGGCCTCAGCTCCTACAATGAGCAGTTCTTC. Protein product: CASSLTGLGLSSYNEQFF.

This chain uses TRBV27 with TRBJ2-7; D call uncertain. Germline CDR1 MNHEY, CDR2 SMNVEV (reference sequence). The CDR3 has 14 amino acids. V was cut by 3 bases and J by 2 bases, with 11 bases left in between. CDR3 coding DNA: TGTGCCAGCAGTTTTAACGTTAACACCTACGAGCAGTACTTC. Protein: CASSFNVNTYEQYF.

The chain carries TRBV11-2 and TRBJ2-2, with D maybe TRBD2 (5 bases). The CDR3 contains 14 residues. Per the germline V gene, CDR1 is SGHAT and CDR2 is FQNNGV. With 5 bases removed from V and 5 bases from J, the gap between germline ends came to 12 bases. CDR3 in amino acids: CASSTRPGTGELFF. The CDR3 region has the DNA TGTGCCAGCAGCACCCGTCCGGGGACCGGGGAGCTGTTTTTT.

The chain links TRBV4-2 to TRBJ2-3; 8 nucleotides agree with TRBD2. From germline, CDR1 is LGHNA and CDR2 YNFKEQ. The V and J ends lost 4 bases and 4 bases, in that order; junction bases with no gene match: 4. The CDR3 has 14 residues. The CDR3 DNA follows: TGTGCCAGCAGCCCGCGACTAGCGTCAGATACGCAGTATTTT. This gives the protein CASSPRLASDTQYF.

V usage is TRBV10-3 and J usage is TRBJ1-2; maybe TRBD1 (6 bases). The CDR3 is 16 amino acids. With 6 bases removed from V and 3 bases from J, the gap between germline ends came to 20 bases. Looked up from germline, CDR1 is ENHRY and CDR2 is SYGVKD. The chain's CDR3 is CAISSPVQGVDYGYTF. The DNA of the CDR3 is TGTGCCATCAGCTCCCCGGTACAGGGTGTTGACTATGGCTACACCTTC.

This clone was seen once. The chain has TRBV13 and TRBJ1-3, with a tentative D call TRBD1 (6 bases). Germline assignment: CDR1 PRHDT and CDR2 FYEKMQ (reference sequence). The CDR3 extends over 15 amino acids. With 6 bases removed from V and 5 bases from J, the gap between germline ends came to 17 bases. CDR3 bases: TGTGCCAGCAGTCCCAGGGGAAACCCCAGAAACACCATATATTTT. This encodes CASSPRGNPRNTIYF.

The rearrangement uses TRBV19 and TRBJ1-2; 7 bases are a match to TRBD1. The CDR3 extends over 14 amino acids. Trimming at V came to 3 bases and at J to 1 base, leaving 2 bases not matched to a gene. Germline V gene data show CDR1 as LNHDA and CDR2 as SQIVND (reference sequence). The CDR3: CASSIWDSNYGYTF. CDR3 DNA: TGTGCCAGTAGTATCTGGGACAGTAACTATGGCTACACCTTC.

The chain links TRBV27 to TRBJ1-5; tentative D call: TRBD1 (6 bases). V gave up 11 bases and J gave up 1 base, with 15 bases separating them. The CDR3 sequence is 14 residues long. Germline CDR1 reads MNHEY; CDR2 reads SMNVEV (reference sequence). The CDR3 loop is CASKTGLSNQPQHF. As DNA, the CDR3 is TGTGCCTCAAAGACAGGTTTAAGCAATCAGCCCCAGCATTTT.

The rearrangement joins TRBV15 to TRBJ2-3, with D unclear. The CDR3 sequence is 14 residues long. Trimming stripped 0 bases from V and 6 bases from J, with 10 bases between. Per germline, CDR1 LNHNV and CDR2 YYDKDF (reference sequence). CDR3 nucleotides: TGTGCCACCAGCAGAGATGCCCAGGTGGATACGCAGTATTTT. Translation gives CATSRDAQVDTQYF.

The J gene is TRBJ1-4, the V gene TRBV30, with D possibly TRBD1 on 5 matching bases. From germline, CDR1 is GTSNPN and CDR2 SVGIG (reference sequence). The V end lost 5 bases, the J end lost 8 bases, and 18 bases lay between the germline ends. The CDR3 spans 14 residues. CDR3 DNA: TGTGCCTGGGACGACAGCCAGTTTGGGGAAAAACTGTTTTTT. This encodes CAWDDSQFGEKLFF.

The genes are TRBV18 and TRBJ2-3; D may be TRBD2 (5 bases). The V end was cut by 3 bases, the J end by 0 bases, with 13 bases between. The CDR3 is 16 amino acids. Germline-derived CDR1 and CDR2 are KGHSH and LQKENI. CDR3 loop: CASSPDRGTSTDTQYF. The DNA of the CDR3 is TGTGCCAGCTCACCGGACCGGGGAACTAGCACAGATACGCAGTATTTT.

The J gene is TRBJ1-2, the V gene TRBV7-3, with 10 bases that match TRBD1. The germline V gene has CDR1 SGHTA and CDR2 FQGTGA. The CDR3 is 13 residues long. The ends lost 4 bases at V and 7 bases at J; junction bases unmatched: 3. The chain's CDR3 is CASSSTGGFGYTF. The CDR3 region has the DNA TGTGCCAGCAGCTCGACAGGGGGCTTTGGCTACACCTTC.

The genes are TRBV7-8 and TRBJ2-7, with 7 bases matching TRBD1. The CDR3 has 15 residues. V shed 8 bases and J 0 bases; nucleotides not matched to a gene: 10. Germline V CDR1 and CDR2: SGHVS, FQNEAQ. The CDR3: CASLPRDSSSYEQYF. The CDR3 DNA is TGTGCCAGCCTTCCCCGGGACAGCAGCTCCTACGAGCAGTACTTC.

The chain carries TRBV6-5 and TRBJ1-2; 10 bases are a match to TRBD1. J gave up 5 bases and V 4 bases, and 4 bases lay outside the gene matches. Germline CDR1 reads MNHEY; CDR2 reads SVGAGI. The CDR3 has 14 amino acids. The CDR3 loop is CASSSGTGVYGYTF. The DNA of the CDR3 is TGTGCCAGCAGTTCAGGGACAGGGGTTTATGGCTACACCTTC.

This chain links TRBV7-9 with TRBJ1-1, with a tentative D call TRBD1 (5 bases). CDR3 length: 15 amino acids. The germline V gene encodes CDR1 SEHNR and CDR2 FQNEAQ (reference sequence). V gave up 3 bases and J gave up 0 bases, with 11 bases separating them. The CDR3 region is CASSFMAGMNTEAFF. The CDR3 DNA follows: TGTGCCAGCAGCTTCATGGCAGGGATGAACACTGAAGCTTTCTTT.

This chain uses TRBV21-1 with TRBJ2-3; the table's D call, TRBD2, was not checked against the DNA. TRBV21-1 is assigned pseudogene status. The CDR3 runs to 17 residues. The chain's CDR3 is CASSDYRERGKTDTQYF. The CDR3 region has the DNA TGTGCCAGCAGCGACTACAGGGAGCGGGGGAAAACAGATACGCAGTATTTT.

The chain joins TRBV7-2 to TRBJ2-5; a weak D match, TRBD1 (5 bases). This CDR3 comprises 14 residues. Germline values: CDR1 SGHTA, CDR2 FQGNSA. The V and J ends lost 1 base and 2 bases respectively, with 8 bases between them. As DNA, the CDR3 is TGTGCCAGCAGCTTAGGTTGGACACAAGAGACCCAGTACTTC. As protein: CASSLGWTQETQYF.

The rearrangement uses TRBV5-1 and TRBJ1-2; D uncertain. The CDR3 extends over 13 amino acids. The V gene lost 1 base and the J gene lost 5 bases, with 9 bases spanning the gap. The V gene's germline CDR1 is SGHRS and CDR2 YFSETQ. This CDR3 is CASSLLGGYGYTF. In DNA, the CDR3 is TGCGCCAGCAGCTTGTTAGGAGGGTATGGCTACACCTTC.

The rearrangement uses TRBV15 and TRBJ2-7; 8 bases align to TRBD1. CDR1 is LNHNV and CDR2 is YYDKDF in the germline V gene (reference sequence). J gave up 4 bases and V 5 bases, and 4 bases lay outside the gene matches. This CDR3 has 13 residues. CDR3 in amino acids: CATSRQGLYEQYF. The CDR3 coding sequence is TGTGCCACCAGCCGACAGGGGTTATACGAGCAGTACTTC.

The chain combines TRBV5-1 with TRBJ2-1, with 8 bases matching TRBD2. V lost 0 bases to trimming and J lost 5 bases; unmatched junction nucleotides: 4. The CDR3 is 15 residues long. Germline CDR1 SGHRS, CDR2 YFSETQ. The CDR3 coding sequence is TGCGCCAGCAGCTTGGGACTAGCGACCGACAATGAGCAGTTCTTC. It yields the protein CASSLGLATDNEQFF. Full variable domain (rest looked up from reference TRBV5-1 and TRBJ2-1): KAGVTQTPRYLIKTRGQQVTLSCSPISGHRSVSWYQQTPGQGLQFLFEYFSETQRNKGNFPGRFSGRQFSNSRSEMNVSTLELGDSALYLCASSLGLATDNEQFFGPGTRLTVL.

The chain carries TRBV7-8 and TRBJ2-7; 10 bases agree with TRBD1. The germline CDR1 and CDR2 sequences are SGHVS and FQNEAQ. This CDR3 is 14 amino acids long. Germline trimming cut 6 bases from V and 4 bases from J; bases unmatched to any gene: 6. The CDR3 DNA reads TGTGCCAGCAGGTCGACAGGGGGCGGGTACGAGCAGTACTTC. Amino acid sequence: CASRSTGGGYEQYF.

This chain links TRBV15 with TRBJ2-7; D is possibly TRBD2 (5 bases). The CDR3 spans 13 residues. The V end was cut by 5 bases, the J end by 7 bases, with 15 bases between. Germline-derived CDR1 and CDR2 are LNHNV and YYDKDF (reference sequence). The CDR3 DNA is TGTGCCACCAGCTCAGCGGTACAACGAGAGCAGTACTTC. The encoded protein is CATSSAVQREQYF.